This T cell receptor (beta chain) originates from a study of shared clonotypes between healthy human individuals. This table comes from immunoSEQ multiplex PCR, and its TCRdb copy is limited to in-frame clones, with some not included. This table has millions of clones, around nine tenths appearing once. The CDR3 is 13 amino acids. From germline, CDR1 is KGHSH and CDR2 LQKENI. The V end was cut by 4 bases, the J end by 1 base, with 8 bases between. This clonotype originated in a man younger than 30 in good health. The sequencing input was naive CD4+ T cells sorted from blood. The subset is: CD45RA+ positively selected. The chain joins TRBV18 to TRBJ2-7, with D unresolved. CDR3 sequence (DNA): TGTGCCAGCTCACGAGTAGGGTCCTACGAGCAGTACTTC. Encoded protein: CASSRVGSYEQYF.